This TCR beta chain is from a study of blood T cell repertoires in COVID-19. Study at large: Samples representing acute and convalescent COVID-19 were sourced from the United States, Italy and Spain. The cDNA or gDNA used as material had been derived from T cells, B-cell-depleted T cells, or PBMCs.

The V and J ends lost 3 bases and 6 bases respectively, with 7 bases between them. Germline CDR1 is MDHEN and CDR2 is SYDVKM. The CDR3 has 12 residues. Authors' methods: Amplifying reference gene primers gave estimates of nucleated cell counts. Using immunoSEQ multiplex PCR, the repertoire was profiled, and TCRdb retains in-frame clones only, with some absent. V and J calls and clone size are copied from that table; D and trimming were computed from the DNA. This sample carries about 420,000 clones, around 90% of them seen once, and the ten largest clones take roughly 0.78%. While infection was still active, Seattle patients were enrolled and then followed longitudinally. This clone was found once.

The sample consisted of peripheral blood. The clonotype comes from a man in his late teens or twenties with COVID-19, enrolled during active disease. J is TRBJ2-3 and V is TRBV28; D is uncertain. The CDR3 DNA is TGTGCCAGCAGTTTCGCTAGGGATACGCAGTATTTT. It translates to CASSFARDTQYF. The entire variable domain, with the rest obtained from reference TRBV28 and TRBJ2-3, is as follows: DVKVTQSSRYLVKRTGEKVFLECVQDMDHENMFWYRQDPGLGLRLIYFSYDVKMKEKGDIPEGYSVSREKKERFSLILESASTNQTSMYLCASSFARDTQYFGPGTRLTVL.